One and the same sample provided the 8 T cell receptor beta chains below, sequenced in a study of T cells in Graves' hyperthyroidism and ophthalmopathy. TCR beta CDR3 sequences were amplified from RNA transcripts. The HTBI set primed first-round TCR CDR3 RT-PCR. From the multiplex PCR reads, TCRdb called clonotypes with MiXCR, one entry per CDR3 protein. The sample comprises 75,000 to 100,000 distinct CDR3 sequences, about 37% of which are singletons, and 10% rests with the top ten. The sequencing input was peripheral blood or thyroid tissue (not recorded which). The receptors were sampled from a woman between 25 and 40 years old with Graves' hyperthyroidism.

In this sample, this clonotype turned up many times. V is TRBV2 and J is TRBJ2-7; D is unresolved. The CDR3 sequence is 13 residues long. The V end lost 7 bases, the J end lost 4 bases, and 14 bases lay between the germline ends. Germline CDR1 SNHLY, CDR2 FYNNEI. CDR3 residues: CASNGYGNYEQYF. Written as DNA, the CDR3 is TGTGCCAGCAATGGGTACGGAAATTACGAGCAGTACTTC. Based on the CDR3 plus reference TRBV2 and TRBJ2-7, the full variable domain is EPEVTQTPSHQVTQMGQEVILRCVPISNHLYFYWYRQILGQKVEFLVSFYNNEISEKSEIFDDQFSVERPDGSNFTLKIRSTKLEDSAMYFCASNGYGNYEQYFGPGTRLTVT.

This clonotype occurred a few times. An end of the junction differs from the germline gene, which may be a read error. J is TRBJ1-1 and V is TRBV5-5; the D gene is possibly TRBD1 (6 bases). The CDR3 is made up of 15 amino acids. The germline V gene has CDR1 SGHKS and CDR2 YYEKEE (reference sequence). CDR3 sequence reads: CASSRTPQQGLVAFF. The CDR3 coding sequence is TGCGCCAGCAGCCGTACACCGCAACAGGGATTGGTAGCTTTCTTT.

This clonotype has at least ten counts. The chain links TRBV6-5 to TRBJ2-2, with unresolved D. Germline lookup yields CDR1 MNHEY and CDR2 SVGAGI. The CDR3 has 13 amino acids. The V gene lost 7 bases and the J gene lost 0 bases, with 6 bases spanning the gap. Here the CDR3 reads CASTGPNTGELFF. The CDR3 DNA sequence: TGTGCCAGCACTGGACCGAACACCGGGGAGCTGTTTTTT.

The gene calls are TRBV9 and TRBJ1-3; 7 nucleotides match TRBD1. Germline-derived CDR1 and CDR2 are SGDLS and YYNGEE. The CDR3 is made up of 15 amino acids. The trim removed 4 bases at V and 8 bases at J, leaving 12 bases unmatched. The CDR3 sequence is CASSPQGGDGYTIYF. CDR3 nucleotides: TGTGCCAGCAGCCCCCAGGGGGGGGATGGCTACACCATATATTTT.

This clonotype occurred once. The V gene is TRBV20-1, the J gene TRBJ2-7; TRBD1 aligns across 10 bases. V lost 4 bases, J lost 7 bases, and 7 bases stayed unmatched. Germline V gene data show CDR1 as DFQATT and CDR2 as SNEGSKA (reference sequence). The CDR3 is 13 residues long. CDR3: CSATFDRGLEQYF. The CDR3 DNA reads TGCAGTGCTACCTTCGACAGGGGGCTGGAGCAGTACTTC.

This clonotype occurred many times. The rearrangement joins TRBV12-3 or TRBV12-4 to TRBJ1-6, with 8 nucleotides matching TRBD1. The V segment lost 6 bases and the J segment 3 bases; nucleotides outside the gene matches: 7. The CDR3 covers 16 residues. The chain's CDR3 is CASRMPGQDYNSPLHF. The CDR3 DNA is TGTGCCAGCAGGATGCCGGGACAGGACTATAATTCACCCCTCCACTTT.

This clonotype occurred many times. The gene calls are TRBV7-8 and TRBJ1-1; 7 bases align to TRBD1. CDR3 size: 16 residues. J lost 6 bases, V lost 4 bases, and 14 bases had no gene match. The V gene's germline CDR1 is SGHVS and CDR2 FQNEAQ. This chain's CDR3 is CASSSGLGQGGSEAFF. The CDR3 DNA is TGTGCCAGCAGCTCCGGGCTAGGGCAGGGGGGTTCTGAAGCTTTCTTT.

This clonotype was seen only a few times. Because it lacks the conserved phenylalanine or tryptophan at the end, this CDR3 is likely a read error. The J gene is TRBJ2-3, the V gene TRBV11-2; D gene uncertain. Germline-derived CDR1 and CDR2 are SGHAT and FQNNGV. V was shortened by 1 base and J by 4 bases, with 0 bases between the two germline ends. The CDR3 loop spans 11 amino acids. The CDR3 sequence is CASSLADTQYL. The CDR3 coding sequence is TGTGCCAGCAGCTTAGCAGATACGCAGTATCTT.